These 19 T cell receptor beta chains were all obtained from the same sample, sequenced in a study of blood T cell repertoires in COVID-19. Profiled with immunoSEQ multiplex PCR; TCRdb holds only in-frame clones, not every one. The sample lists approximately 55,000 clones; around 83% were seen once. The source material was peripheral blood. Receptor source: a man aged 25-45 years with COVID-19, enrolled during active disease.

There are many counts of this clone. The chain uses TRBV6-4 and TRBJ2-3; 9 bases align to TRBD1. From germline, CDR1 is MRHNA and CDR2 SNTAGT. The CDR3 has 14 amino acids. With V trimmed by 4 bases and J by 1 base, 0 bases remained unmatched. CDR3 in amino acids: CASSGTGGTDTQYF. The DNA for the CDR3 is TGTGCCAGCAGTGGGACAGGGGGCACAGATACGCAGTATTTT.

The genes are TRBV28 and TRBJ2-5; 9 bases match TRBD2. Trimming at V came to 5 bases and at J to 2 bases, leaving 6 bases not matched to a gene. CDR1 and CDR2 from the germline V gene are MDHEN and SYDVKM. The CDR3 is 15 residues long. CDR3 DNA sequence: TGTGCCAGCAGTAGACGACTAGCGGAGCAAGAGACCCAGTACTTC. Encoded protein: CASSRRLAEQETQYF.

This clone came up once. CDR3 sequence: CASSIGGNQPQHF. CDR3 in DNA: TGTGCCAGTAGTATAGGAGGCAATCAGCCCCAGCATTTT. The chain combines TRBV19 with TRBJ1-5; no clear D gene. Germline CDR1 is LNHDA and CDR2 is SQIVND (reference sequence). V shed 1 base and J shed 2 bases, with 3 bases lying between them. CDR3 length: 13 residues.

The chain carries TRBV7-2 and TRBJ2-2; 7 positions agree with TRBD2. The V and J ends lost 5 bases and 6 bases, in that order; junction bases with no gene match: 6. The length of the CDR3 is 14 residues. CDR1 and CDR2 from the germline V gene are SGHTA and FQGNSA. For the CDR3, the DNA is TGTGCCAGCAGCCCGGGGGGTGGCCCCGGGGAGCTGTTTTTT. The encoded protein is CASSPGGGPGELFF.

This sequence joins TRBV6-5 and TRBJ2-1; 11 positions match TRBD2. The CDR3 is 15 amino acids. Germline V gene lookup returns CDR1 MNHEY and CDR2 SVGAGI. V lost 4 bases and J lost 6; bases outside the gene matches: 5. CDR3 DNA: TGTGCCAGCAGTTTTCCCGGGACTAGCGGCAATGAGCAGTTCTTC. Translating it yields CASSFPGTSGNEQFF.

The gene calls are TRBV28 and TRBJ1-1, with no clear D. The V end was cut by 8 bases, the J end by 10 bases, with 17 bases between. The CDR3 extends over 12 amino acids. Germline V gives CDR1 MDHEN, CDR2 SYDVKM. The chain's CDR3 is CASARSELAAFF. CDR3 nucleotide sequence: TGTGCCAGCGCTCGATCCGAACTAGCAGCTTTCTTT.

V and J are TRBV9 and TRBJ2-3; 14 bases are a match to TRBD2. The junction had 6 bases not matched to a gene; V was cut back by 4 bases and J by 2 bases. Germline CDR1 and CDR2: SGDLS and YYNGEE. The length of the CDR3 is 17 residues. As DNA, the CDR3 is TGTGCCAGCAGCCGCGGACTAGCGGGGGGAATCACAGATACGCAGTATTTT. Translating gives CASSRGLAGGITDTQYF.

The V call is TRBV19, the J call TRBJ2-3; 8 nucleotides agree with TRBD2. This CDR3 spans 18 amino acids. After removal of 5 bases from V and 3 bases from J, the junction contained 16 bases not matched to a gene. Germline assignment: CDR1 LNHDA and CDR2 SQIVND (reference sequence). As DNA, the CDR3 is TGTGCCAGTAGTCCCAACACGGGAGGGGGAGTGGTGACAGATACGCAGTATTTT. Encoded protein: CASSPNTGGGVVTDTQYF.

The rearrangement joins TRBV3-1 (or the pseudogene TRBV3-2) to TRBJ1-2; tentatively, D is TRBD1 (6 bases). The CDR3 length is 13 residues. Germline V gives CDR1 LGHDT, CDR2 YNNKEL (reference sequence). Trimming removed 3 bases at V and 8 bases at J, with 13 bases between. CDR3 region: CASSHEQGRGYTF. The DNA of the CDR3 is TGTGCCAGCAGCCATGAACAGGGTCGAGGCTACACCTTC.

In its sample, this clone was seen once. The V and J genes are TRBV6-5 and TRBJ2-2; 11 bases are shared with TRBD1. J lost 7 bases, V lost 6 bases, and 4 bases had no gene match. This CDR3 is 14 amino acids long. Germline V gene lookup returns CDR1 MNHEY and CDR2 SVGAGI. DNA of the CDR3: TGTGCCAGCAGACCGGGACAGGGGGTCGGGGAGCTGTTTTTT. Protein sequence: CASRPGQGVGELFF.

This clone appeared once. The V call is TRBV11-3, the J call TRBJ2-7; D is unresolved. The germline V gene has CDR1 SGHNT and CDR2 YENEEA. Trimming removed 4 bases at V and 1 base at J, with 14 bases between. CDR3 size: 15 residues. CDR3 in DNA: TGTGCCAGCAGCTCCCTTTGGGCCCAATCCTACGAGCAGTACTTC. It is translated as CASSSLWAQSYEQYF.

The CDR3 region is CAWSADRAPTYEQYF. The CDR3 DNA follows: TGTGCCTGGAGTGCCGACAGGGCCCCGACCTACGAGCAGTACTTC. The rearrangement links TRBV30 to TRBJ2-7, with 7 bases that match TRBD1. The CDR3 is 15 amino acids. The V and J ends lost 1 base and 2 bases, in that order; junction bases with no gene match: 8. CDR1 and CDR2 from the germline V gene are GTSNPN and SVGIG (reference sequence).

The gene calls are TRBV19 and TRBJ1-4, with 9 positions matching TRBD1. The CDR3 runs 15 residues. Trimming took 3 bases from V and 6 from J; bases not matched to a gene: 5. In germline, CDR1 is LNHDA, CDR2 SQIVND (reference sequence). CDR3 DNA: TGTGCCAGTAGTATTGGGACAGGGTTAGATGAAAAACTGTTTTTT. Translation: CASSIGTGLDEKLFF.

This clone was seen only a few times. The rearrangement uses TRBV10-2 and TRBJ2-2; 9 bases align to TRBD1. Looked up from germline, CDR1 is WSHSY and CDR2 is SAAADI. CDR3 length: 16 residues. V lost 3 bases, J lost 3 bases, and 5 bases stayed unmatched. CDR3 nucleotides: TGCGCCAGCAGTGAAGACAGGGGGTTGGACACCGGGGAGCTGTTTTTT. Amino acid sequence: CASSEDRGLDTGELFF.

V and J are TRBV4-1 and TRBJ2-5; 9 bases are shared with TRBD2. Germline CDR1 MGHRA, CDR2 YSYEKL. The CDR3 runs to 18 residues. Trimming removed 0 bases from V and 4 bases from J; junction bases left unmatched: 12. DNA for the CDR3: TGCGCCAGCAGCCAAGAATTGGGAGGCGGGGGGGTTCTAGAGACCCAGTACTTC. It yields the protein CASSQELGGGGVLETQYF.

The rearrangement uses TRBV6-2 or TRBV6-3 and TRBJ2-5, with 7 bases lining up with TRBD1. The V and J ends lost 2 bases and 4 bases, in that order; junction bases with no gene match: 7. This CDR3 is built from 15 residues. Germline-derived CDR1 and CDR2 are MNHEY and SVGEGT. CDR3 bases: TGTGCCAGCAGTTACCTAGGGGGCGCCCGAGAGACCCAGTACTTC. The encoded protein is CASSYLGGARETQYF.

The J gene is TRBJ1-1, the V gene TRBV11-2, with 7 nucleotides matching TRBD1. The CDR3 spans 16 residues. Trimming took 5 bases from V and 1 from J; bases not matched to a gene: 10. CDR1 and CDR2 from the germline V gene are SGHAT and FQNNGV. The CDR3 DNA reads TGTGCCAGCAGCGAGAAGCCGACAGGGTGGAACACTGAAGCTTTCTTT. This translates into CASSEKPTGWNTEAFF. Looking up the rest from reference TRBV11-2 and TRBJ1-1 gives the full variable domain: EAGVAQSPRYKIIEKRQSVAFWCNPISGHATLYWYQQILGQGPKLLIQFQNNGVVDDSQLPKDRFSAERLKGVDSTLKIQPAKLEDSAVYLCASSEKPTGWNTEAFFGQGTRLTVV.

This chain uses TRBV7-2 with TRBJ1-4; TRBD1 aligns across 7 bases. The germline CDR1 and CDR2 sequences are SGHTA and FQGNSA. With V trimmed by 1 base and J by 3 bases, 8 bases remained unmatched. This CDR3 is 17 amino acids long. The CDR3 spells CASSLVALGTANEKLFF. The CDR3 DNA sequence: TGTGCCAGCAGCTTAGTAGCCTTAGGGACAGCTAATGAAAAACTGTTTTTT.

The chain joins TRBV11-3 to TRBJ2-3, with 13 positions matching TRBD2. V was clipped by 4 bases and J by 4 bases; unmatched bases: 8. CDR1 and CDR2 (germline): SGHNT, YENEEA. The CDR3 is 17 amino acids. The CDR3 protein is CASSSRTSGGVADTQYF. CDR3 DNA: TGTGCCAGCAGCTCCCGGACTAGCGGGGGAGTGGCAGATACGCAGTATTTT.